What follows describes a single TCR beta chain. Time point meaning: cycle 4 day 1 (C4D1), after six to seven weeks of nivolumab. Each patient experienced a relapse that followed autologous stem cell transplantation, and brentuximab vedotin exposure varied. The data were taken from a study of PD-1 blockade in classical Hodgkin lymphoma. Study information: Nivolumab dosed at 3 mg/kg went to patients intravenously every 2 weeks.

The V and J ends lost 1 base and 2 bases, in that order; junction bases with no gene match: 8. CDR1 is SGHNT, CDR2 YYREEE, per germline (reference sequence). The CDR3 has 18 amino acids. Clones were read by immunoSEQ multiplex PCR, and TCRdb kept only the in-frame ones, dropping some. Of about 39,000 clones listed, about three quarters are singletons. This clonotype was obtained from a human donor with classical Hodgkin lymphoma. The chain employs TRBV5-4 and TRBJ2-6; TRBD1 aligns across 8 bases. The specimen was peripheral blood mononuclear cells (PBMCs), collected before the fourth cycle of nivolumab. In DNA, the CDR3 is TGTGCCAGCAGCTTGTCGGCAGGGGGCTTCACTGGGGCCAACGTCCTGACTTTC. As protein: CASSLSAGGFTGANVLTF.